One T cell receptor (beta chain) is described in this entry. Its antigen is not identified. V lost 2 bases to trimming and J lost 7 bases, with 15 bases between them. CDR1 is SGHRS and CDR2 is YFSETQ in the germline V gene. CDR3 length: 14 residues. These data belong to a study of T cell responses to AZD1222 COVID-19 vaccine. TCRdb's table, derived via immunoSEQ multiplex PCR, lists solely in-frame clones and lacks some. The table lists about 140,000 clones, around 92% of them singletons, with roughly 12% in the top ten. Study-wide results and limits: All repertoire sampling was performed exclusively after the peak T cell response.

The chain is built from TRBV5-1 and TRBJ1-1; no clear D gene. The sequencing here drew on peripheral blood, taken after recovery from COVID-19. The TCR sequence derives from an adult who had recovered from COVID-19. CDR3 loop: CASSFSEYRSEAFF. The DNA for the CDR3 is TGCGCCAGCAGCTTTTCCGAATATAGAAGTGAAGCTTTCTTT. The full variable domain, completed using reference TRBV5-1 and TRBJ1-1, is KAGVTQTPRYLIKTRGQQVTLSCSPISGHRSVSWYQQTPGQGLQFLFEYFSETQRNKGNFPGRFSGRQFSNSRSEMNVSTLELGDSALYLCASSFSEYRSEAFFGQGTRLTVV.